This T cell receptor beta chain originates from a study of blood T cell repertoires in COVID-19 (dated by TCRdb to about 2020). Some background on the complete study: Collaborator samples came from the United States, Italy and Spain and covered acute and convalescent phases of COVID-19. The material from the prospective study consisted of cDNA or gDNA derived from T cells, B-cell-depleted T cells, or PBMCs. Deeply sampled blood TCRbeta repertoires from subjects exposed to, actively infected with, or recovered from COVID-19 were included in the dataset. The repertoires were released in a freely available public database intended as a resource for research on the immune response to SARS-CoV-2. Samples came from the ongoing ImmuneRACE study (first 160 participants) plus 1,254 subjects from 6 global collaborators. A de-identified subject ID, COVID-19 status, age in years and sex were almost always included in the sample metadata. HLA class I and class II types, where available, came from metadata supplied by the sample provider rather than from assay-based typing. The full study reports these points: Clinical and demographic metadata were provided uncurated, with the amount varying by source and participant.

Comments on this clone: Its antigen is currently not known. One base away there is no much larger clone; base qualities are not given.

In Seattle, one collaborating source enrolled patients while the infection was active and tracked those patients longitudinally over the course of disease. Whole blood was collected in K2EDTA tubes by collaborating institutions according to the institutions' own protocols. For TCRbeta analysis, collaborator samples were shipped as frozen whole blood, as isolated PBMCs, or as DNA extracted from either sample type. TCRbeta CDR3 regions were amplified from genomic DNA by means of the immunoSEQ Assay, a bias-controlled multiplex PCR. Per the source publication's procedure: Nucleated cell counts per sample were estimated from amplification of reference gene primers within the assay. To quantify the absolute abundance of each unique TCRbeta CDR3 rearrangement, sequence reads were collapsed and filtered. For each sample, productive Simpson clonality was calculated as the square root of Simpson's diversity index over productive rearrangements. TCRdb holds this immuneACCESS table with in-frame rearrangements only. Some clones are missing; in checked studies, unresolved V genes explain under half, and the rest has no known cause. V and J calls plus clone size are reproduced from that table; the DNA served to infer D and trimming. The sample profile shows roughly 110,000 clones; 75% to 90% of them were found once. The ten largest clones add up to 5% to 6.5% of the sample.

The TCR originated in a woman aged 55-70 years with COVID-19, enrolled during active disease. What was sequenced was peripheral blood.

The nucleotide sequence reads as follows: TGTGCCAGCAGCTTGGGAGGGACAGGGGATGAAAAACTGTTTTTT. It specifies CASSLGGTGDEKLFF. The chain joins TRBV5-8 to TRBJ1-4, with TRBD1 identical over 10 junction bases. The germline V gene sets CDR1 to SGHTS and CDR2 to YDEGEE. The CDR3 contains 15 residues, cysteine and phenylalanine counted. The CDR3 DNA has 45 bases and is translated from base 1. The junction shows trimming of 0 bases on V and 6 bases on J, and the gene matches do not reach 2 bases of it.